This T cell receptor beta chain was observed in a study of beta chain features in type 1 diabetes. Study-level information: Patients and healthy donors were similar in age, gender and cell yields. Findings and limits, study-wide: There was a possibility that cDNA sequencing over-represented cells with high TCR expression.

In this sample, this clone turned up a few times. Its target is unknown. CDR1 is SNHLY and CDR2 is FYNNEI in the germline V gene. Trimming took off 7 bases at V and 0 bases at J, with 16 bases between the two ends. There are 15 residues in the CDR3. It was via CD45RO/CCR7/CD25/CD127/CD95/CD27 that CD4+ naive, central memory, regulatory and stem cell-like memory cells were sorted. The whole isolated RNA underwent reverse transcription, so sequencing captured expressed TCRB transcripts. Using immunoSEQ multiplex PCR, the repertoire was profiled, and TCRdb retains in-frame clones only, with some absent. The sample yields a few hundred thousand clones, approximately 10% seen once.

This clonotype was obtained from a man younger than 35 in good health. Source material: central memory CD4+ T cells from blood. The chain recombines TRBV2 with TRBJ2-7; possible D gene TRBD2, 6 bases. CDR3 in amino acids: CASNRPGLYSYEQYF. The DNA for the CDR3 is TGTGCCAGCAATCGACCGGGACTGTACTCCTACGAGCAGTACTTC.